Each of the 2 T cell receptor beta chains below was sequenced from the same sample in a study of identical twins. Using its own MiXCR run on the 5' RACE reads, TCRdb lists one record per CDR3 protein. The sample has about 530,000 distinct CDR3 sequences; approximately 14% are singletons. These data are also associated with another study on yellow fever vaccine responses in identical twins.

Material for sequencing was CD4+ T cells sorted from blood. All receptors derive from a woman in her late teens or twenties in good health.

This clonotype was counted between two and nine times. The chain combines TRBV24-1 with TRBJ2-3; 9 nucleotides agree with TRBD1. The CDR3 consists of 17 residues. The germline V gene encodes CDR1 KGHDR and CDR2 SFDVKD. Germline trimming cut 6 bases from V and 2 bases from J; bases unmatched to any gene: 11. This CDR3 reads CATSRGTGKSSTDTQYF. CDR3 coding DNA: TGTGCCACCAGTAGAGGGACAGGGAAATCTTCCACAGATACGCAGTATTTT.

The chain uses TRBV4-2 and TRBJ1-3; D not resolved. Germline values: CDR1 LGHNA, CDR2 YNFKEQ. Trimming cost V 6 bases and J 0 bases, with 9 bases left between them. The CDR3 runs 14 residues. As DNA, the CDR3 is TGTGCCAGCAGAACCGACGGCTCTGGAAACACCATATATTTT. Residues: CASRTDGSGNTIYF.